The subject of this entry is one T cell receptor beta chain. Antigen: not known. The data originate from a study of STAT5B mutations in CD4+ large granular lymphocyte leukemia. Study at large: Healthy donors showed HLA-associated enrichment of the CDR3 'QG' motif. Study-wide results and limits: Without putative leukemic clones, patient CD4-sorted repertoires remained more clonal than healthy CD4+ repertoires. Top patient clones used TRBV06 genes more often: 8/27 versus 2/35 in controls.

Method: immunoSEQ multiplex PCR; TCRdb's copy keeps in-frame clones and lacks some. The table shows about 24,000 clones, with roughly 78% occurring only once. CDR1 is MNHNS, CDR2 SASEGT, per germline. V lost 8 bases and J lost 5, with 13 bases in between. The CDR3 spans 14 residues. This receptor was identified in a human donor in good health. The sequencing input was CD4+ T cells from blood buffy coats. The chain is built from TRBV6-1 and TRBJ1-6; D call uncertain. The CDR3 protein is CASFLGLDNSPLHF. CDR3 DNA sequence: TGTGCCAGCTTTTTGGGGTTGGATAATTCACCCCTCCACTTT.